The present T cell receptor (beta chain) was sequenced within a study of PD-1 blockade in classical Hodgkin lymphoma. Note on this clone: The antigen is unknown.

The data were produced by immunoSEQ multiplex PCR, yet TCRdb's version contains in-frame clones alone and is incomplete. The sample records about 36,000 clones, 69% being singletons. Trimming took off 0 bases at V and 1 base at J, with 7 bases between the two ends. Germline V gene data show CDR1 as SGHRS and CDR2 as YFSETQ. CDR3 length: 14 residues. Every single patient, without exception, relapsed after autologous stem cell transplantation, and brentuximab vedotin exposure varied. Study-wide findings and caveats: Significant TCR diversity gains by C4D1 occurred in CD4+ but not CD8+ cells.

Sequenced here: peripheral blood mononuclear cells (PBMCs), sampled before the second cycle of nivolumab. The V gene is TRBV5-1, the J gene TRBJ1-1, with D unclear. This clonotype was obtained from a human donor with classical Hodgkin lymphoma. CDR3 in DNA: TGCGCCAGCAGCTTGGGGAGAACGAACACTGAAGCTTTCTTT. Translation gives CASSLGRTNTEAFF.